This T cell receptor beta chain originates from a study of patients and donors after allogeneic stem cell transplantation. One entry per CDR3 protein, called by TCRdb with MiXCR from the RT-PCR reads. The top ten hold more than 25% of the sample, which has 150,000 to 200,000 distinct CDR3 sequences, 24% seen once. In its sample, this clonotype was seen a few times. This CDR3 is built from 15 residues. Germline CDR1 is ENHRY and CDR2 is SYGVKD. Trimming at V came to 4 bases and at J to 0 bases, leaving 5 bases not matched to a gene. This TCR was recovered from a human donor who was either an allogeneic HSCT recipient or a stem cell or donor lymphocyte infusion donor (not recorded which). It is not recorded whose cells these are; they may come from a transplant donor. Sequenced sample: blood, either unsorted or a sorted T cell fraction (not recorded which). V is TRBV10-3 and J is TRBJ1-1; 7 bases agree with TRBD1. The CDR3 reads CAISVGDSLNTEAFF. CDR3 nucleotide sequence: TGTGCCATCAGTGTTGGGGACAGCCTGAACACTGAAGCTTTCTTT.